One and the same sample provided the 10 T cell receptor beta chains below, sequenced in a study of blood T cell repertoires in COVID-19. TCRdb keeps only in-frame clones here, not all; method: immunoSEQ multiplex PCR. The sample has around 81,000 clones; approximately 83% are singletons. The sequenced sample was peripheral blood. The receptors come from an elderly man with acute or convalescent COVID-19.

The chain joins TRBV7-2 to TRBJ2-5; 7 bases are a match to TRBD2. Per the germline V gene, CDR1 is SGHTA and CDR2 is FQGNSA. Trimming removed 5 bases from V and 1 base from J; junction bases left unmatched: 4. CDR3 size: 14 residues. The CDR3 DNA follows: TGTGCCAGCAGCCCTGGGACTATCCAAGAGACCCAGTACTTC. It yields the protein CASSPGTIQETQYF.

The DNA for the CDR3 is TGTGCCAGCAGCCCTAGCCCCGCGGCGAACACTGAAGCTTTCTTT. Encoded protein: CASSPSPAANTEAFF. The rearrangement links TRBV7-2 to TRBJ1-1; D call uncertain. The V end was cut by 5 bases, the J end by 1 base, with 14 bases between. This CDR3 region has 15 residues. CDR1 and CDR2 from the germline V gene are SGHTA and FQGNSA.

The chain employs TRBV7-2 and TRBJ1-4; 10 bases line up with TRBD1. This CDR3 contains 14 residues. With V trimmed by 7 bases and J by 5 bases, 4 bases remained unmatched. The V gene's germline CDR1 is SGHTA and CDR2 FQGNSA. CDR3 in DNA: TGTGCCAGCATGGGGGACAGGGGAAATGAAAAACTGTTTTTT. Its protein product is CASMGDRGNEKLFF.

CDR3 bases: TGTGCCAGTAGTATCCCGTACAGGGGTCCTGGCTACACCTTC. Amino acids: CASSIPYRGPGYTF. The V and J genes are TRBV19 and TRBJ1-2; 7 positions agree with TRBD1. The length of the CDR3 is 14 residues. The J segment lost 7 bases and the V segment lost 3 bases, leaving 8 bases of the junction unmatched. CDR1 and CDR2 (germline): LNHDA, SQIVND (reference sequence).

J is TRBJ1-5 and V is TRBV30, with a tentative D call TRBD1 (5 bases). CDR3 size: 14 residues. V was cut by 1 base and J by 2 bases, with 9 bases left in between. Per germline, CDR1 GTSNPN and CDR2 SVGIG (reference sequence). The CDR3 DNA sequence: TGTGCCTGGAGTGAGGGGCTACGCAATCAGCCCCAGCATTTT. Translating it yields CAWSEGLRNQPQHF.

J is TRBJ2-1 and V is TRBV2, with 10 bases fitting TRBD2. The V segment lost 7 bases and the J segment 2 bases; nucleotides outside the gene matches: 5. Germline V lookup: CDR1 SNHLY, CDR2 FYNNEI. The CDR3 is 15 amino acids. As DNA, the CDR3 is TGTGCCAGCACCGCACTAGCGGGGCCCTACAATGAGCAGTTCTTC. As protein: CASTALAGPYNEQFF.

The V call is TRBV6-2 or TRBV6-3, the J call TRBJ2-4; D perhaps matches TRBD1 (6 bases). Per the germline V gene, CDR1 is MNHEY and CDR2 is SVGEGT. This CDR3 contains 14 residues. Deletions cut 0 bases from V and 6 bases from J, with 9 bases between. CDR3 in amino acids: CASSYSGQSNIQYF. DNA of the CDR3: TGTGCCAGCAGTTACTCTGGACAGTCAAACATTCAGTACTTC.

The chain couples TRBV6-4 to TRBJ1-1; D call uncertain. V was clipped by 5 bases and J by 8 bases, with 15 bases between them. From germline, CDR1 is MRHNA and CDR2 SNTAGT. The CDR3 has 13 amino acids. The CDR3: CASSTQPGSEAFF. The CDR3, as DNA: TGTGCCAGCAGTACTCAACCGGGATCCGAAGCTTTCTTT.

The gene calls are TRBV18 and TRBJ2-3; D possibly corresponds to TRBD1 (5 bases). The V end lost 1 base, the J end lost 4 bases, and 18 bases lay between the germline ends. The CDR3 runs to 17 residues. Germline V CDR1 and CDR2: KGHSH, LQKENI. The CDR3 sequence: CASSPLGAGTPADTQYF. Written as DNA, the CDR3 is TGTGCCAGCTCACCACTTGGGGCAGGAACGCCGGCAGATACGCAGTATTTT.

This clone was counted a few times. This chain joins TRBV7-8 and TRBJ2-7, with D maybe TRBD2 (6 bases). The CDR3 runs 14 residues. Germline V gene data show CDR1 as SGHVS and CDR2 as FQNEAQ. V was pared by 2 bases and J by 3 bases, with 11 bases between. CDR3 sequence (DNA): TGTGCCAGCAGCTTATATGGTAGCGGCTACGAGCAGTACTTC. This translates into CASSLYGSGYEQYF.